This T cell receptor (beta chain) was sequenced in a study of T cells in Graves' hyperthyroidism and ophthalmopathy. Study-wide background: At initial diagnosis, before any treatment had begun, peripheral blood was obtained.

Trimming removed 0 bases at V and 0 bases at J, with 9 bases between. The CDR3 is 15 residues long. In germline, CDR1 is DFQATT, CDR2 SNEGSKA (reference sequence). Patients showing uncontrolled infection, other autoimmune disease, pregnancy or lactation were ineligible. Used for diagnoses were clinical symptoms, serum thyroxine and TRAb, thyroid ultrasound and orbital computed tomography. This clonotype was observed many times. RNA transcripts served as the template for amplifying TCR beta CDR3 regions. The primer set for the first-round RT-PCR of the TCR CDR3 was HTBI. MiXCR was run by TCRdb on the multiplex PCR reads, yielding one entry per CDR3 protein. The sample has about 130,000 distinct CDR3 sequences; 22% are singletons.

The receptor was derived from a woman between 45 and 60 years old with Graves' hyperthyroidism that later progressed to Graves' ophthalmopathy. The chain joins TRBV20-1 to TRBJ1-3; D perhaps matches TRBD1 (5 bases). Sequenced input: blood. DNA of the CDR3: TGCAGTGCTAGAGACGCCCAGGGCTCTGGAAACACCATATATTTT. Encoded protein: CSARDAQGSGNTIYF.